Here is one T cell receptor (beta chain) with its context. Germline V gene sequence: CDR1 SGHVS, CDR2 FNYEAQ. With V trimmed by 3 bases and J by 6 bases, 8 bases remained unmatched. This CDR3 region has 16 residues. Assay used: immunoSEQ multiplex PCR; TCRdb lists only in-frame clones, some missing. The sample shows about 78,000 clones, roughly 91% of them seen only once. The entry originates in a study of OX40 agonist ivuxolimab in advanced cancers. Study details: A history of anti-PD-1, anti-PD-L1 or anti-CTLA-4 therapy was acceptable, and around 36% had some.

Sequenced material: CD4+ or CD8+ T cells sorted from blood, taken in a trial of the OX40 agonist ivuxolimab. This receptor was taken from an adult with an advanced solid tumor such as melanoma, head and neck, liver or kidney cancer. V gene TRBV7-6 combines with J gene TRBJ2-1; 10 nucleotides line up with TRBD1. The CDR3 loop is CASSLEGTGVRNEQFF. The CDR3 nucleotides are TGTGCCAGCAGCTTGGAGGGGACAGGGGTCCGCAATGAGCAGTTCTTC.